A single T cell receptor beta chain is shown here with its context. Antigen specificity is unknown. This sample is drawn from a study of T cells in women clearing cervical HPV infection. Study results and limitations: Repertoire richness, not evenness, was significantly elevated in CIN3+ cases versus controls.

Here immunoSEQ multiplex PCR was the method, and the copy in TCRdb shows in-frame clones only, minus some. The listing records roughly 23,000 clones. MY09/MY11 PCR detected cervical HPV DNA; dot-blot assigned genotypes. This TCR was sampled from a woman aged 18-69 years with a cervical HPV16 infection that either progressed to CIN3+ or cleared (not recorded which). The sequenced material came from blood buffy coat.

CDR3 DNA, as far as it was read: TGTGCCAGTAGTATGGGTCCGGGACAGCATATCAACTACGAC. Protein: CASSMGPGQHINYD. The entire CDR3 reads CASSMGPGQHINYDYTF. The chain recombines TRBV19 with TRBJ1-2; the match to TRBD1 covers 7 bases. The read ends 3 residues early relative to the CDR3; the germline J gene fills the gap. There are 17 residues in the CDR3. Germline V gene lookup returns CDR1 LNHDA and CDR2 SQIVND (reference sequence).